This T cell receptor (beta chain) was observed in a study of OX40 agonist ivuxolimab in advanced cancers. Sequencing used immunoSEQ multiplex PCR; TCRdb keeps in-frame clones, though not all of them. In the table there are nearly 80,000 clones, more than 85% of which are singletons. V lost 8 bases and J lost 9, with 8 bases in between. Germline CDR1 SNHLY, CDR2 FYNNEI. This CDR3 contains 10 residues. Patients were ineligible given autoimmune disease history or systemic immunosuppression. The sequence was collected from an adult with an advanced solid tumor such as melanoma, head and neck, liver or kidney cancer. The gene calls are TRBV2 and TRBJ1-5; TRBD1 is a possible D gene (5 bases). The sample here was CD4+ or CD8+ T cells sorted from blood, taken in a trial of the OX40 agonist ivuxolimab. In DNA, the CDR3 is TGTGCCAGCGGGGGTAGGCCCCAGCATTTT. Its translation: CASGGRPQHF.